Listed here is a single TCR beta chain. Its antigen is still unknown. The donors (healthy individuals) were bone marrow donors. This CDR3 is 18 amino acids long. V was clipped by 1 base and J by 2 bases; unmatched bases: 3. The germline gives CDR1 LGHNA, CDR2 YNFKEQ. The data stem from a study of cytomegalovirus exposure and HLA in healthy donors. The PCR ran on 60 Vbeta and 13 Jbeta primers. The method was immunoSEQ multiplex PCR; TCRdb's version includes in-frame clones alone and lacks a portion of them. The sample lists 150,000 to 200,000 clones; roughly 80% were seen once. Study-wide points: Rates of TCR association differed by HLA locus in a later analysis, with DRB1 highest and HLA-C lowest. In a later analysis, compared with equally common non-associated chains, HLA-associated beta chains were more expanded. It was reported in a later analysis that an Asian-associated ancestry cluster showed fewer N-insertions than the approximately 670-donor mean.

The TCR sequence derives from a woman in her forties or fifties in good health and CMV-seropositive. Input material: PBMCs. The rearrangement links TRBV4-2 to TRBJ2-3; 16 bases map to TRBD2. The CDR3 region has the DNA TGTGCCAGCAGCCAAGCCGGGACTAGCGGGAGGGACACAGATACGCAGTATTTT. This gives the protein CASSQAGTSGRDTDTQYF.